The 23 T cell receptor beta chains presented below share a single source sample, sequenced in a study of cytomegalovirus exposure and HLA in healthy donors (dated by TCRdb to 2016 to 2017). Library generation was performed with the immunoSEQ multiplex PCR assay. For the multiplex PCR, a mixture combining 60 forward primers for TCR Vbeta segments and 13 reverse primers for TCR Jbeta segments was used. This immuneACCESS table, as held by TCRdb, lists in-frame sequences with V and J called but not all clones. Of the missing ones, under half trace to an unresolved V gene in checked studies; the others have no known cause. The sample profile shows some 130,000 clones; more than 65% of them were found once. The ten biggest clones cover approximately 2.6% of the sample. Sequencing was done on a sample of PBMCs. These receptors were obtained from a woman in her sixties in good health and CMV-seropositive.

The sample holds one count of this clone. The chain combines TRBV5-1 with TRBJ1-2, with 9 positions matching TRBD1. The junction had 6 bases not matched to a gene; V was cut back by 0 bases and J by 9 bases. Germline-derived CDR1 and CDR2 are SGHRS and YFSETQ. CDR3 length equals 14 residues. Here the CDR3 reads CASSLEGQGRSYTF. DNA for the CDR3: TGCGCCAGCAGCTTGGAGGGACAGGGTAGAAGCTACACCTTC.

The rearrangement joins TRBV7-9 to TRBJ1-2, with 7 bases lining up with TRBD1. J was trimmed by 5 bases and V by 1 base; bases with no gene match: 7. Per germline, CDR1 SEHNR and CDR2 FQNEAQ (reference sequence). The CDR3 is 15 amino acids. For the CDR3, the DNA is TGTGCCAGCAGCTTAGATTCCCCACAGGGGTATGGCTACACCTTC. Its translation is CASSLDSPQGYGYTF.

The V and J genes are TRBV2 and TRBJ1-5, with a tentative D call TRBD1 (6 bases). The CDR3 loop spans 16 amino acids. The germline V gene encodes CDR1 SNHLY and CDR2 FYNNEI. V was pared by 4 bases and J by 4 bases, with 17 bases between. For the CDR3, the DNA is TGTGCCAGCAGTGTTGAGGGGGGGAGCGTGAATCAGCCCCAGCATTTT. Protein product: CASSVEGGSVNQPQHF.

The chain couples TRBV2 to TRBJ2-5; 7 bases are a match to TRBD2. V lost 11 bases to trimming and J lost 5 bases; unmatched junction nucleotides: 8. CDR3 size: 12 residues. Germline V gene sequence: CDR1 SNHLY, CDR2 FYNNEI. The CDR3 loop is CALSGLDETQYF. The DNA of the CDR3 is TGTGCCCTAAGCGGACTAGATGAGACCCAGTACTTC. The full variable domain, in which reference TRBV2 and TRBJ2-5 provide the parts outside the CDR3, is EPEVTQTPSHQVTQMGQEVILRCVPISNHLYFYWYRQILGQKVEFLVSFYNNEISEKSEIFDDQFSVERPDGSNFTLKIRSTKLEDSAMYFCALSGLDETQYFGPGTRLLVL.

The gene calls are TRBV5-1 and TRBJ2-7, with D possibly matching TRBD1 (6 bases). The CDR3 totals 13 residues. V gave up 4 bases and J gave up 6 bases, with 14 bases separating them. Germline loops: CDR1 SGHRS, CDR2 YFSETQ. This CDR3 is CASSLWTEGEQYF. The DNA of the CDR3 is TGCGCCAGCAGCCTTTGGACAGAGGGCGAGCAGTACTTC. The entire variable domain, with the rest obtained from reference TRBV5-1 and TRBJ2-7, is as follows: KAGVTQTPRYLIKTRGQQVTLSCSPISGHRSVSWYQQTPGQGLQFLFEYFSETQRNKGNFPGRFSGRQFSNSRSEMNVSTLELGDSALYLCASSLWTEGEQYFGPGTRLTVT.

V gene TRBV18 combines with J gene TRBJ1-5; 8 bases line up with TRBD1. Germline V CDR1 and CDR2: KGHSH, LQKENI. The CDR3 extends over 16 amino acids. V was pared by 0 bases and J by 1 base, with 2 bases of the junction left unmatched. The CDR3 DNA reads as TGTGCCAGCTCACCACCGGACAGGGCCAGCAATCAGCCCCAGCATTTT. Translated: CASSPPDRASNQPQHF.

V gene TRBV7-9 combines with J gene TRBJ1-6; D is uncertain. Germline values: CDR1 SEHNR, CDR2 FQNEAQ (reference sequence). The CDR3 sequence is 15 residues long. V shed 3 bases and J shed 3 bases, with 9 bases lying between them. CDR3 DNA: TGTGCCAGCAGCTTGAGGGATGGCTATAATTCACCCCTCCACTTT. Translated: CASSLRDGYNSPLHF.

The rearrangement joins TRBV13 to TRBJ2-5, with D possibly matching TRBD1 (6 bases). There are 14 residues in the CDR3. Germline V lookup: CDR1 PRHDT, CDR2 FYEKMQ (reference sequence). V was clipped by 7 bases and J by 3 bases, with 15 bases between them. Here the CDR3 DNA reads TGTGCCAGCAAGCTACAGGGAAGCGAAGAGACCCAGTACTTC. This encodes CASKLQGSEETQYF.

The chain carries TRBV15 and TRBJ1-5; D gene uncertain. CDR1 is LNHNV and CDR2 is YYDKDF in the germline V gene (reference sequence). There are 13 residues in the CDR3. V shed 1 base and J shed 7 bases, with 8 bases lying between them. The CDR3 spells CATSRGRTQPQHF. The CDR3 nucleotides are TGTGCCACCAGCAGAGGGAGGACCCAGCCCCAGCATTTT.

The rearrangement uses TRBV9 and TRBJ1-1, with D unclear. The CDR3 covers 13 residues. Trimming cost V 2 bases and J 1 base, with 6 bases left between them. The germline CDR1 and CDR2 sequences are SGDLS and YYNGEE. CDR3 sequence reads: CASSVAENTEAFF. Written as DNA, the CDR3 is TGTGCCAGCAGCGTGGCCGAGAACACTGAAGCTTTCTTT.

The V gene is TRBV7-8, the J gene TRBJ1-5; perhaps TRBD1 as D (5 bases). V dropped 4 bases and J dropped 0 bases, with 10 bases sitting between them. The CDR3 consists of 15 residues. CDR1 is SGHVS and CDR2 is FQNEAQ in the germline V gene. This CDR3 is CASSSGEYSNQPQHF. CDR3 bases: TGTGCCAGCAGCTCGGGGGAATATAGCAATCAGCCCCAGCATTTT.

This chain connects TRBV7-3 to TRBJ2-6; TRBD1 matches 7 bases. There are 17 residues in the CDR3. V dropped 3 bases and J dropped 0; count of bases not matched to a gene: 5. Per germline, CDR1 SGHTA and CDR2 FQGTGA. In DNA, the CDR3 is TGTGCCAGCAGCTTGTCGACAGGGAGCTCTGGGGCCAACGTCCTGACTTTC. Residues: CASSLSTGSSGANVLTF.

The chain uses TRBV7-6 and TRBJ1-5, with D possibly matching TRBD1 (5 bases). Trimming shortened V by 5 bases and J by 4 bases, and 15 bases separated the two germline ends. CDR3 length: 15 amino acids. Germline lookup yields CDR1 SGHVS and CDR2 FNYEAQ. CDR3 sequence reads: CASSLGGTGNQPQHF. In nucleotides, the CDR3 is TGTGCCAGCAGCCTGGGAGGGACGGGGAATCAGCCCCAGCATTTT.

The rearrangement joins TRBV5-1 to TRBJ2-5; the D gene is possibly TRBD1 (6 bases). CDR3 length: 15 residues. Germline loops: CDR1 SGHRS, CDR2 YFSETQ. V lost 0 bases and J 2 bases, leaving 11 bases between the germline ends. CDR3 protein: CASSLDTGPQETQYF. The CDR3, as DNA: TGCGCCAGCAGCTTGGATACAGGGCCACAAGAGACCCAGTACTTC.

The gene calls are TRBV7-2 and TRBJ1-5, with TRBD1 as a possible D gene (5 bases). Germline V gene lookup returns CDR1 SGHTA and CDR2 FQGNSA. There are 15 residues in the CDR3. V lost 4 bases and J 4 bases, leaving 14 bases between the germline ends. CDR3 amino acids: CASSSGGTVNQPQHF. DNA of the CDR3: TGTGCCAGCAGCTCGGGGGGGACGGTGAATCAGCCCCAGCATTTT.

The CDR3 reads CASSPSGVAFETQYF. The CDR3 nucleotides are TGTGCCAGCAGCCCCTCGGGGGTAGCGTTCGAGACCCAGTACTTC. V and J are TRBV7-6 and TRBJ2-5, with D maybe TRBD2 (6 bases). Germline-derived CDR1 and CDR2 are SGHVS and FNYEAQ. Trimming stripped 5 bases from V and 5 bases from J, with 18 bases between. The CDR3 contains 15 residues.

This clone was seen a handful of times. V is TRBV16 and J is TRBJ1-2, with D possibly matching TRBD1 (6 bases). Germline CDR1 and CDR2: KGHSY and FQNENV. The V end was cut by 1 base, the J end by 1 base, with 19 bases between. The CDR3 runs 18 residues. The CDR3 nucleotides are TGTGCCAGCAGCCAATTGGGGACACGATTACCGGGTAACTATGGCTACACCTTC. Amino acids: CASSQLGTRLPGNYGYTF.

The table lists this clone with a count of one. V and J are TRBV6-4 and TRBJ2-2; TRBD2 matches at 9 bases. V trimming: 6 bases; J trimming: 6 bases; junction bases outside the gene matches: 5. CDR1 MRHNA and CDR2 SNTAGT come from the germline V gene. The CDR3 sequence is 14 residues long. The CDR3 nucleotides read TGTGCCAGCAGACGGACTAGCGAGGCCGGGGAGCTGTTTTTT. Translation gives CASRRTSEAGELFF.

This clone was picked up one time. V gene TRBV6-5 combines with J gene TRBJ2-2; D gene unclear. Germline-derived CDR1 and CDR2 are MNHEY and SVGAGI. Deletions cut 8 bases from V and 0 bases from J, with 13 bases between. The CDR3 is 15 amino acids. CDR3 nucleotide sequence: TGTGCCAGCGGATACGGAACAGCGAACACCGGGGAGCTGTTTTTT. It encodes CASGYGTANTGELFF.

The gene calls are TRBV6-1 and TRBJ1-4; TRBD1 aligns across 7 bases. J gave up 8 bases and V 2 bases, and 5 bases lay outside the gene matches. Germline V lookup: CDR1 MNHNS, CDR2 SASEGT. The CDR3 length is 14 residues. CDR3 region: CASSESQGDEKLFF. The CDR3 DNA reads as TGTGCCAGCAGTGAATCTCAGGGGGACGAAAAACTGTTTTTT.

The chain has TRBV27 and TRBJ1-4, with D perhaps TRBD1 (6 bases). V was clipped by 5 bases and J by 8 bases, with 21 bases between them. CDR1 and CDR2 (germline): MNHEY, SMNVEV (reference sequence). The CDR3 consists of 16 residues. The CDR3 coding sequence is TGTGCCAGCAGTCTCCACAGAGGGGGGGGAGGGGAAAAACTGTTTTTT. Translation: CASSLHRGGGGEKLFF.

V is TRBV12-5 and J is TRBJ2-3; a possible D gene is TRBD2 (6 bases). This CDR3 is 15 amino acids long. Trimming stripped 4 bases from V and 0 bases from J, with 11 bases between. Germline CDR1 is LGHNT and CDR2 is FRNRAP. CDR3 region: CASGYRGSSTDTQYF. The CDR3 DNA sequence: TGTGCTAGTGGTTACCGGGGGTCTAGCACAGATACGCAGTATTTT.

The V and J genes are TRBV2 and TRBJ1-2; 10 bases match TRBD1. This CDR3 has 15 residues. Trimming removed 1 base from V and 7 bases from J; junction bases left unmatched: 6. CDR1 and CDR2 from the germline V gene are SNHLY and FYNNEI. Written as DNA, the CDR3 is TGTGCCAGCAGTGAAGAGACAGGGGGCATTGGTGGCTACACCTTC. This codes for CASSEETGGIGGYTF.